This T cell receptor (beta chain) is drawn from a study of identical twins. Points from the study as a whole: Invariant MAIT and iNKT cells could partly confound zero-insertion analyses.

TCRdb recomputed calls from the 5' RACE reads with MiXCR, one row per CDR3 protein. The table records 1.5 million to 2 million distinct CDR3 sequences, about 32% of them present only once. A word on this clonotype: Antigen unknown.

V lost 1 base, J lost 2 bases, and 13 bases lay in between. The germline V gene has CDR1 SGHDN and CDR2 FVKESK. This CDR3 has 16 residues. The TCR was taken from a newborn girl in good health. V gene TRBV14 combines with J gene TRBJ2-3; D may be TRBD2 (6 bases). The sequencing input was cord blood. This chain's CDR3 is CASSQGGAPLTDTQYF. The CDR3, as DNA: TGTGCCAGCAGCCAAGGCGGGGCTCCCCTCACAGATACGCAGTATTTT.